A single sample is the source of the 11 T cell receptor beta chains below, sequenced in a study of PD-L1 blockade in urothelial cancer. The method was immunoSEQ multiplex PCR; TCRdb's version includes in-frame clones alone and lacks a portion of them. The table has about 53,000 clones, around 90% seen once; the top ten hold over 12%. The time point: pretreatment peripheral blood. Source: PBMCs, taken around atezolizumab (anti-PD-L1) treatment. Receptor source: an older woman with urothelial cancer.

V and J are TRBV28 and TRBJ1-5; 7 nucleotides agree with TRBD1. Germline assignment: CDR1 MDHEN and CDR2 SYDVKM. The CDR3 consists of 15 residues. Losses at the gene ends were 4 bases for V and 6 bases for J; bases not matched to a gene: 9. The CDR3 DNA reads as TGTGCCAGCAGTTCTTTGACAGGGTGGGGTCAGCCCCAGCATTTT. It codes for CASSSLTGWGQPQHF.

The V gene is TRBV5-1, the J gene TRBJ2-5; 11 positions match TRBD2. CDR1 is SGHRS, CDR2 YFSETQ, per germline. The trim removed 0 bases at V and 1 base at J, leaving 5 bases unmatched. The CDR3 has 17 amino acids. The CDR3 region is CASSLGLAGGTQETQYF. CDR3 DNA sequence: TGCGCCAGCAGCTTGGGTCTAGCGGGAGGAACCCAAGAGACCCAGTACTTC.

The chain's CDR3 is CASSQLRADNEQFF. The CDR3 nucleotides read TGTGCCAGCAGTCAATTGAGGGCAGACAATGAGCAGTTCTTC. The chain carries TRBV27 and TRBJ2-1; D is possibly TRBD2 (5 bases). The CDR3 runs 14 residues. Germline V gives CDR1 MNHEY, CDR2 SMNVEV (reference sequence). Trimming shortened V by 5 bases and J by 5 bases, and 13 bases separated the two germline ends.

This clone was seen only once. The gene calls are TRBV21-1 and TRBJ2-7; the D call of TRBD1 is as the table states it, not checked on the DNA. TRBV21-1 is a documented pseudogene. The CDR3 contains 19 residues. In nucleotides, the CDR3 is TGTGCCAGCAGCAAAGGAGGCGACACAGGGGGCCCGAGCTCCTACGAGCAGTACTTC. Translation: CASSKGGDTGGPSSYEQYF.

A single count supports this clone. The V call is TRBV18, the J call TRBJ2-7; D may be TRBD1 (5 bases). V was clipped by 1 base and J by 2 bases, with 9 bases between them. This CDR3 comprises 14 residues. The germline CDR1 and CDR2 sequences are KGHSH and LQKENI. CDR3 sequence (DNA): TGTGCCAGCTCACCACAGGGGTTCCCCTACGAGCAGTACTTC. Translating gives CASSPQGFPYEQYF.

V and J are TRBV4-3 and TRBJ2-7, with 11 bases matching TRBD2. Germline-derived CDR1 and CDR2 are LGHNA and YSLEER. Trimming removed 4 bases from V and 0 bases from J; junction bases left unmatched: 2. CDR3 length: 15 amino acids. As DNA, the CDR3 is TGCGCCAGCAGCCCGGGACTAGCGGCCTCCTACGAGCAGTACTTC. This sequence encodes CASSPGLAASYEQYF.

The chain recombines TRBV7-2 with TRBJ2-2; tentative D call: TRBD1 (5 bases). Trimming stripped 6 bases from V and 3 bases from J, with 11 bases between. The CDR3 consists of 14 residues. Germline assignment: CDR1 SGHTA and CDR2 FQGNSA. The CDR3 reads CASRKGFDTGELFF. The CDR3 DNA reads as TGTGCCAGCAGGAAGGGGTTCGACACCGGGGAGCTGTTTTTT.

The V call is TRBV5-1, the J call TRBJ1-4, with a tentative D call TRBD1 (6 bases). Germline values: CDR1 SGHRS, CDR2 YFSETQ. Trimming removed 2 bases at V and 0 bases at J, with 11 bases between. This CDR3 spans 16 amino acids. For the CDR3, the DNA is TGCGCCAGCAGCTTAGGGGGGGTAACAACTAATGAAAAACTGTTTTTT. Its translation: CASSLGGVTTNEKLFF.

The V and J genes are TRBV7-2 and TRBJ2-2, with 7 nucleotides matching TRBD2. V was pared by 2 bases and J by 2 bases, with 2 bases of the junction left unmatched. Germline V gene lookup returns CDR1 SGHTA and CDR2 FQGNSA. The CDR3 runs to 15 residues. The chain's CDR3 is CASSLSGVNTGELFF. The CDR3 DNA sequence: TGTGCCAGCAGCTTAAGCGGGGTAAACACCGGGGAGCTGTTTTTT.

The V gene is TRBV10-3, the J gene TRBJ2-7, with 7 nucleotides matching TRBD1. The CDR3 contains 13 residues. The V gene end was trimmed by 8 bases and the J gene end by 5 bases; junction bases not matched to a gene: 9. CDR1 ENHRY and CDR2 SYGVKD come from the germline V gene. The CDR3 coding sequence is TGTGCCATCGGGCCGACAGGGCAGAACGAGCAGTACTTC. Its translation is CAIGPTGQNEQYF.

The chain carries TRBV7-9 and TRBJ2-7; no firm D call. V was shortened by 0 bases and J by 4 bases, with 13 bases between the two germline ends. CDR1 is SEHNR, CDR2 FQNEAQ, per germline (reference sequence). CDR3 length: 15 amino acids. The CDR3 DNA is TGTGCCAGCAGCTTAGCCGATCGCGGCTCTTACGAGCAGTACTTC. This gives the protein CASSLADRGSYEQYF.